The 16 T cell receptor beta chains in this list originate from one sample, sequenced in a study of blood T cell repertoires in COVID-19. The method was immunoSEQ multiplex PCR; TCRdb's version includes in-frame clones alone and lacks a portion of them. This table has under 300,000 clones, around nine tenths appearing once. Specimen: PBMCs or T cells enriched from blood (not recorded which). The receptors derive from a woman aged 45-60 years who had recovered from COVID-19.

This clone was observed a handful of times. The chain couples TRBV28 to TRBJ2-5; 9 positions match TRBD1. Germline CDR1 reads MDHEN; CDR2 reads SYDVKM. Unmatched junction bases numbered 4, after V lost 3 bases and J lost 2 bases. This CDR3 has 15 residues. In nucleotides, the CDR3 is TGTGCCAGCAGTTTCGGGACAGGGAAACAAGAGACCCAGTACTTC. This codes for CASSFGTGKQETQYF.

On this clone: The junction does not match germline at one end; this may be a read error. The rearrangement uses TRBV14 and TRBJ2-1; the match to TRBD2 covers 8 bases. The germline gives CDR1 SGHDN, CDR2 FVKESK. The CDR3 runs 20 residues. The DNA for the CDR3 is TGTGCCAGCAGCCAAGATTTCTCTAAGATAGCGGGAAGCTCCCACAATGAGCAGTTCTTC. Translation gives CASSQDFSKIAGSSHNEQFF.

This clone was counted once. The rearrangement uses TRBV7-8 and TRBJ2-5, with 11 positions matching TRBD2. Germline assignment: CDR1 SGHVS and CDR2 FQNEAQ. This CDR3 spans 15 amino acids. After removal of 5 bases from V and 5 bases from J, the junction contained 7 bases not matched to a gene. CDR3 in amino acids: CASSLLAGARETQYF. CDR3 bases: TGTGCCAGCAGCCTACTAGCGGGAGCTCGGGAGACCCAGTACTTC.

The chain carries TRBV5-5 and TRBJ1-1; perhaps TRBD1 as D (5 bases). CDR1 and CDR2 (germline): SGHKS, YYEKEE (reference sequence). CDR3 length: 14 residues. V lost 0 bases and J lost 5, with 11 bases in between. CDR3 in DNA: TGTGCCAGCAGCTTGGATGGCGGGGCTACTGAAGCTTTCTTT. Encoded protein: CASSLDGGATEAFF.

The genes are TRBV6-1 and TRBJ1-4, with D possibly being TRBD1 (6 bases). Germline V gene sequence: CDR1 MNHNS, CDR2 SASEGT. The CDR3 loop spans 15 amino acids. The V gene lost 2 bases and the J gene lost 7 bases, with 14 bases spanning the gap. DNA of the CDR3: TGTGCCAGCAGTGAACTGGGGGGGCGAGTTGAAAAACTGTTTTTT. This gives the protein CASSELGGRVEKLFF.

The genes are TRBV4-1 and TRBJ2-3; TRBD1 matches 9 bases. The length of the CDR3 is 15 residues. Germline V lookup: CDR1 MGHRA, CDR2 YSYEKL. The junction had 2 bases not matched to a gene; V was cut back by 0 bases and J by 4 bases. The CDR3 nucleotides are TGCGCCAGCAGCCAAGAGACAGGGGGGTCAGATACGCAGTATTTT. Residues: CASSQETGGSDTQYF.

CDR3 sequence (DNA): TGTGCCAGCAGGGACAGGATCTACGAGCAGTACTTC. Protein sequence: CASRDRIYEQYF. The chain combines TRBV27 with TRBJ2-7; TRBD1 matches 7 bases. Trimming removed 6 bases from V and 3 bases from J; junction bases left unmatched: 2. The CDR3 is made up of 12 amino acids. Germline lookup yields CDR1 MNHEY and CDR2 SMNVEV (reference sequence).

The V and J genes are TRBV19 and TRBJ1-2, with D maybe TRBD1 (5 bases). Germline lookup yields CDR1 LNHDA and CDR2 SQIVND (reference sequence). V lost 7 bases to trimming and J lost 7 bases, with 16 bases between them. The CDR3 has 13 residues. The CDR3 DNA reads TGTGCCAGTAAGGGGACTTATAAAAGTGGCTACACCTTC. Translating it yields CASKGTYKSGYTF.

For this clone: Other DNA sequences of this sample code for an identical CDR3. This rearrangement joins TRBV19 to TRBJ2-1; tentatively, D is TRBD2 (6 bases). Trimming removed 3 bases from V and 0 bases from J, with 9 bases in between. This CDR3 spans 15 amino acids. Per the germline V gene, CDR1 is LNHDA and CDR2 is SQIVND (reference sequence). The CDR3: CASSITGSSYNEQFF. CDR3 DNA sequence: TGTGCCAGTAGTATCACCGGGAGCTCCTACAATGAGCAGTTCTTC.

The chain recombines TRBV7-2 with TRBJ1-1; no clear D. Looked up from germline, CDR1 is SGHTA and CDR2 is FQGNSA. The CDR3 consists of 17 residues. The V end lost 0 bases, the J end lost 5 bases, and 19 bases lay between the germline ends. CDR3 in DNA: TGTGCCAGCAGCTTAGCGCTAGGAGCTCCGAGTGGAACTGAAGCTTTCTTT. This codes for CASSLALGAPSGTEAFF. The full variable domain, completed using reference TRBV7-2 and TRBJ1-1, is GAGVSQSPSNKVTEKGKDVELRCDPISGHTALYWYRQSLGQGLEFLIYFQGNSAPDKSGLPSDRFSAERTGGSVSTLTIQRTQQEDSAVYLCASSLALGAPSGTEAFFGQGTRLTVV.

DNA for the CDR3: TGTGCCTCCCACCGACTAGCGGGAGGAAGCGGGGAGCTGTTTTTT. This translates into CASHRLAGGSGELFF. J is TRBJ2-2 and V is TRBV30; 13 bases are shared with TRBD2. The CDR3 runs to 15 residues. From germline, CDR1 is GTSNPN and CDR2 SVGIG (reference sequence). V was clipped by 7 bases and J by 7 bases; unmatched bases: 9. Filled out from reference TRBV30 and TRBJ2-2, the complete variable domain reads SQTIHQWPATLVQPVGSPLSLECTVEGTSNPNLYWYRQAAGRGLQLLFYSVGIGQISSEVPQNLSASRPQDRQFILSSKKLLLSDSGFYLCASHRLAGGSGELFFGEGSRLTVL.

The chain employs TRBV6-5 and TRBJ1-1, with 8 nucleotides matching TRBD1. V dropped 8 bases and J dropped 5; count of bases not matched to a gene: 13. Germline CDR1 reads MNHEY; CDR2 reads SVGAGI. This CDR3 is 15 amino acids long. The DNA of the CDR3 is TGTGCCAGCTTAAAATACACAGGGGGAGTGACTGAAGCTTTCTTT. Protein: CASLKYTGGVTEAFF.

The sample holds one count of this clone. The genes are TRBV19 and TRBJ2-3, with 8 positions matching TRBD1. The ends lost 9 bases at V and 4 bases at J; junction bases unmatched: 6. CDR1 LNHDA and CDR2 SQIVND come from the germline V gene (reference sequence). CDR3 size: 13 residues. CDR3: CASRTGQADTQYF. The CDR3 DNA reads TGTGCCAGCCGGACAGGGCAAGCAGATACGCAGTATTTT. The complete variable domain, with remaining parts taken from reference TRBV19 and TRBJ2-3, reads DGGITQSPKYLFRKEGQNVTLSCEQNLNHDAMYWYRQDPGQGLRLIYYSQIVNDFQKGDIAEGYSVSREKKESFPLTVTSAQKNPTAFYLCASRTGQADTQYFGPGTRLTVL.

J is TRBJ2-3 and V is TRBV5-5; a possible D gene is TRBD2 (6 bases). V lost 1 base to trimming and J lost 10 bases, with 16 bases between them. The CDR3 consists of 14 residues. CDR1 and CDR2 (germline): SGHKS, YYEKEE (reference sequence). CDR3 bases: TGTGCCAGCAGCTTGTTACGGGAGATTGGTGCGCAGTATTTT. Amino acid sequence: CASSLLREIGAQYF. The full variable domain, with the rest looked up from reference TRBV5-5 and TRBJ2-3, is DAGVTQSPTHLIKTRGQQVTLRCSPISGHKSVSWYQQVLGQGPQFIFQYYEKEERGRGNFPDRFSARQFPNYSSELNVNALLLGDSALYLCASSLLREIGAQYFGPGTRLTVL.

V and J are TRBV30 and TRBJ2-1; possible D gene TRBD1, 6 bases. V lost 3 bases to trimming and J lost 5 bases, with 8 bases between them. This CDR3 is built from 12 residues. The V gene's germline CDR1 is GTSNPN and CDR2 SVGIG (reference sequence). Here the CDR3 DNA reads TGTGCCTGGAGGGACAGAAACAATGAGCAGTTCTTC. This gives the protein CAWRDRNNEQFF. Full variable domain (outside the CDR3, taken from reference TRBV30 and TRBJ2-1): SQTIHQWPATLVQPVGSPLSLECTVEGTSNPNLYWYRQAAGRGLQLLFYSVGIGQISSEVPQNLSASRPQDRQFILSSKKLLLSDSGFYLCAWRDRNNEQFFGPGTRLTVL.

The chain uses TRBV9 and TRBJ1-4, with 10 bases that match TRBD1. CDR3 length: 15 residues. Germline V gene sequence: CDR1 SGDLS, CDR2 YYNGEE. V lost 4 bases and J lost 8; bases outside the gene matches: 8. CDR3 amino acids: CASSPRQGAREKLFF. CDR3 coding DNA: TGTGCCAGCAGCCCTAGACAGGGGGCGAGAGAAAAACTGTTTTTT. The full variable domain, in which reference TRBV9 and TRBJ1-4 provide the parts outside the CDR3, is DSGVTQTPKHLITATGQRVTLRCSPRSGDLSVYWYQQSLDQGLQFLIQYYNGEERAKGNILERFSAQQFPDLHSELNLSSLELGDSALYFCASSPRQGAREKLFFGSGTQLSVL.